The 10 T cell receptor beta chains reported below all come from one sample, sequenced in a study of technical replicates of blood from a few donors. Only in-frame clones appear in the TCRdb table, and some are missing; sequencing was by immunoSEQ multiplex PCR. Among over 85,000 clones, 90% to 96% were seen once, and the ten largest hold 0.36%. The specimen was T cells isolated from PBMCs. These receptors all come from a human donor in good health.

The rearrangement joins TRBV19 to TRBJ1-5; TRBD1 matches 9 bases. The CDR3 totals 16 residues. Unmatched junction bases numbered 7, after V lost 0 bases and J lost 7 bases. Germline V gene lookup returns CDR1 LNHDA and CDR2 SQIVND (reference sequence). The DNA for the CDR3 is TGTGCCAGTAGTATAGACGGACAGGGGAACTTACAGCCCCAGCATTTT. It translates to CASSIDGQGNLQPQHF. Looking up the rest from reference TRBV19 and TRBJ1-5 gives the full variable domain: DGGITQSPKYLFRKEGQNVTLSCEQNLNHDAMYWYRQDPGQGLRLIYYSQIVNDFQKGDIAEGYSVSREKKESFPLTVTSAQKNPTAFYLCASSIDGQGNLQPQHFGDGTRLSIL.

The CDR3 DNA reads as TGTGCCAGCACTGGTCGGGACACTGAAGCTTTCTTT. As protein: CASTGRDTEAFF. This chain joins TRBV7-8 and TRBJ1-1; no reliable D call. Trimming left V 7 bases short and J 3 bases short, with 9 bases between. There are 12 residues in the CDR3. CDR1 and CDR2 (germline): SGHVS, FQNEAQ.

J is TRBJ1-1 and V is TRBV27; 7 bases map to TRBD1. Germline CDR1 and CDR2: MNHEY and SMNVEV (reference sequence). Trimming cost V 5 bases and J 7 bases; bases outside gene matches: 10. The CDR3 has 14 amino acids. In DNA form, the CDR3 reads TGTGCCAGCAGTGTTTACAGGGGTTCGGTTGAAGCTTTCTTT. Amino acids: CASSVYRGSVEAFF.

This chain uses TRBV7-2 with TRBJ2-7; 9 positions agree with TRBD2. Per germline, CDR1 SGHTA and CDR2 FQGNSA. With V trimmed by 5 bases and J by 5 bases, 10 bases remained unmatched. This CDR3 has 15 residues. DNA of the CDR3: TGTGCCAGCAGCCTGGGGACTAGCCGCTTGAACGAGCAGTACTTC. It encodes CASSLGTSRLNEQYF. Filled out from reference TRBV7-2 and TRBJ2-7, the complete variable domain reads GAGVSQSPSNKVTEKGKDVELRCDPISGHTALYWYRQSLGQGLEFLIYFQGNSAPDKSGLPSDRFSAERTGGSVSTLTIQRTQQEDSAVYLCASSLGTSRLNEQYFGPGTRLTVT.

Concerning this clone itself: The same CDR3 also results from other DNA sequences found in this sample. The CDR3 bases are TGTGCCTGGAGTTCAGGTTACGAGCAGTACTTC. This translates into CAWSSGYEQYF. The chain has TRBV30 and TRBJ2-7, with D uncertain. Germline CDR1 reads GTSNPN; CDR2 reads SVGIG (reference sequence). This CDR3 region has 11 residues. V was cut by 2 bases and J by 4 bases, with 6 bases left in between.

J is TRBJ1-2 and V is TRBV6-5; 11 nucleotides agree with TRBD1. CDR3 length: 14 residues. Germline values: CDR1 MNHEY, CDR2 SVGAGI. V trimming: 5 bases; J trimming: 7 bases; junction bases outside the gene matches: 6. The CDR3 region has the DNA TGTGCCAGCAGTCTCTCCGGGACAGGGGGTGGCTACACCTTC. This codes for CASSLSGTGGGYTF.

The J gene is TRBJ2-1, the V gene TRBV11-2; D gene uncertain. The CDR3 contains 12 residues. V was trimmed by 0 bases and J by 7 bases, leaving 4 bases between them. Germline CDR1 SGHAT, CDR2 FQNNGV. The DNA of the CDR3 is TGTGCCAGCAGCTTAGATGCGAATGAGCAGTTCTTC. It yields the protein CASSLDANEQFF. Full variable domain (rest looked up from reference TRBV11-2 and TRBJ2-1): EAGVAQSPRYKIIEKRQSVAFWCNPISGHATLYWYQQILGQGPKLLIQFQNNGVVDDSQLPKDRFSAERLKGVDSTLKIQPAKLEDSAVYLCASSLDANEQFFGPGTRLTVL.

In this sample, this clone turned up once. The chain is built from TRBV10-3 and TRBJ2-1, with 10 bases matching TRBD2. The V gene end was trimmed by 2 bases and the J gene end by 8 bases; junction bases not matched to a gene: 9. CDR3 size: 16 residues. Germline V gene sequence: CDR1 ENHRY, CDR2 SYGVKD. CDR3 residues: CAISEPSLAGEHEQFF. The DNA for the CDR3 is TGTGCCATCAGTGAGCCGTCGCTAGCGGGAGAACATGAGCAGTTCTTC.

This clone was found once. The chain employs TRBV27 and TRBJ2-1, with 10 bases identical to TRBD2. The CDR3 covers 14 residues. With 5 bases clipped from V and 7 bases from J, the junction kept 5 bases outside the gene matches. Germline loops: CDR1 MNHEY, CDR2 SMNVEV (reference sequence). The CDR3 sequence is CASSPRAGGNEQFF. Here the CDR3 DNA reads TGTGCCAGCAGTCCTCGAGCGGGAGGGAATGAGCAGTTCTTC.

This chain joins TRBV11-3 and TRBJ2-2; possible D gene TRBD1, 6 bases. V shed 1 base and J shed 7 bases, with 7 bases lying between them. The CDR3 is 13 residues long. Germline V gene sequence: CDR1 SGHNT, CDR2 YENEEA. Here the CDR3 reads CASSLARGGELFF. The DNA of the CDR3 is TGTGCCAGCAGCTTAGCCAGGGGCGGGGAGCTGTTTTTT.